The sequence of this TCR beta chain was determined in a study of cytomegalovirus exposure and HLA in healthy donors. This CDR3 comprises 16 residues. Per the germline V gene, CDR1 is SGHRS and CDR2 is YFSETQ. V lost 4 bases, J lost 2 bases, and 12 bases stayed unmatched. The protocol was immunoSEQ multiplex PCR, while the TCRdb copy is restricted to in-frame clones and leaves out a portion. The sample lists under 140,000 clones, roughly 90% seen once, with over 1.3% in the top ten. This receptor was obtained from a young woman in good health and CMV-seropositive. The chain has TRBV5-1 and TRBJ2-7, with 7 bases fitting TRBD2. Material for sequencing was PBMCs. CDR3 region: CASSPPGGELTYEQYF. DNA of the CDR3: TGCGCCAGCAGCCCCCCTGGGGGGGAACTAACCTACGAGCAGTACTTC.